Each of the 11 T cell receptor beta chains below was sequenced from the same sample in a study of blood T cell repertoires in COVID-19. TCRdb keeps only in-frame clones here, not all; method: immunoSEQ multiplex PCR. The table shows fewer than 80,000 clones, with 70% to 90% occurring only once. Material: peripheral blood. Source of these receptors: a man in his 70s with acute or convalescent COVID-19.

CDR3 sequence (DNA): TGTGCCAGCAGCCGGAGCGGTGACTATGGCTACACCTTC. Residues: CASSRSGDYGYTF. The rearrangement uses TRBV7-9 and TRBJ1-2; unclear D gene. The germline V gene has CDR1 SEHNR and CDR2 FQNEAQ (reference sequence). The CDR3 is 13 residues long. Trimming stripped 5 bases from V and 3 bases from J, with 10 bases between.

The V call is TRBV6-5, the J call TRBJ1-1; TRBD1 is a possible D gene (6 bases). Trimming removed 8 bases from V and 0 bases from J, with 10 bases in between. Germline loops: CDR1 MNHEY, CDR2 SVGAGI. This CDR3 contains 13 residues. The CDR3 reads CASPGQMNTEAFF. CDR3 in DNA: TGTGCCAGCCCTGGACAGATGAACACTGAAGCTTTCTTT.

The gene calls are TRBV6-2 or TRBV6-3 and TRBJ1-1; 9 bases match TRBD1. Germline CDR1 MNHEY, CDR2 SVGEGT. There are 13 residues in the CDR3. V lost 10 bases and J lost 5; bases outside the gene matches: 8. The CDR3 loop reads CATSGQGWTEAFF. The DNA for the CDR3 is TGTGCCACCAGCGGACAGGGGTGGACTGAAGCTTTCTTT.

The chain is built from TRBV5-4 and TRBJ2-5; perhaps TRBD2 as D (6 bases). The CDR3 runs to 16 residues. Germline CDR1 is SGHNT and CDR2 is YYREEE (reference sequence). V shed 3 bases and J shed 0 bases, with 15 bases lying between them. The CDR3 loop is CASSSGRPKYQETQYF. The CDR3 nucleotides read TGTGCCAGCAGCTCAGGGAGGCCCAAGTACCAAGAGACCCAGTACTTC.

The chain employs TRBV18 and TRBJ1-1; TRBD1 is a possible D gene (5 bases). V was trimmed by 3 bases and J by 3 bases, leaving 8 bases between them. Germline V CDR1 and CDR2: KGHSH, LQKENI. The CDR3 has 13 amino acids. The CDR3 is CASSPIGDTEAFF. The CDR3 nucleotides are TGTGCCAGCTCACCTATAGGGGACACTGAAGCTTTCTTT.

The chain has TRBV7-6 and TRBJ2-5; TRBD2 agrees at 7 bases. V dropped 3 bases and J dropped 2; count of bases not matched to a gene: 6. The CDR3 has 15 residues. The germline V gene has CDR1 SGHVS and CDR2 FNYEAQ. The CDR3 loop is CASSLSVGGQETQYF. CDR3 DNA sequence: TGTGCCAGCAGCTTGTCCGTCGGGGGGCAAGAGACCCAGTACTTC.

This rearrangement joins TRBV28 to TRBJ1-1; 10 bases agree with TRBD1. The CDR3 extends over 15 amino acids. Trimming removed 3 bases from V and 6 bases from J; junction bases left unmatched: 7. Per germline, CDR1 MDHEN and CDR2 SYDVKM. CDR3 nucleotide sequence: TGTGCCAGCAGTTTCCCGGGACAGGGGACGTCTGAAGCTTTCTTT. Its protein is CASSFPGQGTSEAFF.

Note on this clone: At one end, the junction sequence differs from germline, possibly due to a read error. The chain joins TRBV7-7 to TRBJ1-4, with TRBD1 identical over 9 bases. CDR3 size: 17 residues. The V gene's germline CDR1 is SSHAT and CDR2 FNYEAQ (reference sequence). CDR3 nucleotides: TGTGCTAGCAGCTCGCCGGGACAGGGACCGGCGGATGAAAAACTGTTTTTT. Encoded protein: CASSSPGQGPADEKLFF.

The chain has TRBV5-1 and TRBJ2-7; 7 bases match TRBD1. Per germline, CDR1 SGHRS and CDR2 YFSETQ. Trimming cost V 4 bases and J 2 bases; bases outside gene matches: 3. CDR3 length equals 13 residues. The CDR3 region is CASSPGQPYEQYF. DNA for the CDR3: TGCGCCAGCAGCCCGGGACAGCCCTACGAGCAGTACTTC.

This clone has only a few counts. The chain employs TRBV9 and TRBJ2-3, with 7 nucleotides matching TRBD2. V shed 0 bases, J shed 4 bases, and the junction held 8 bases outside the gene matches. This CDR3 has 16 amino acids. Germline assignment: CDR1 SGDLS and CDR2 YYNGEE. The CDR3 is CASSVGLAVASDTQYF. CDR3 DNA: TGTGCCAGCAGCGTAGGTCTAGCGGTAGCCTCAGATACGCAGTATTTT.

The rearrangement links TRBV3-1 (or the pseudogene TRBV3-2) to TRBJ2-1, with D possibly being TRBD2 (6 bases). CDR1 is LGHDT, CDR2 YNNKEL, per germline (reference sequence). Trimming shortened V by 4 bases and J by 7 bases, and 23 bases separated the two germline ends. The CDR3 length is 17 residues. CDR3 sequence: CASSPEWTTRSDNEQFF. DNA of the CDR3: TGTGCCAGCAGCCCCGAATGGACTACACGGTCGGATAATGAGCAGTTCTTC.